Each of the 17 T cell receptor beta chains below was sequenced from the same sample in a study of Graves' ophthalmopathy and Graves' hyperthyroidism. From RNA, the CDR3 regions of TCR beta chains were amplified and sequenced. HTBI-primed RT-PCR formed the first round, and a multiplex PCR formed the second. TCRdb ran MiXCR on the multiplex PCR reads and lists one entry per CDR3 protein. The sample holds 740,000 or so distinct CDR3 sequences, 40% seen once. Specimen: peripheral blood. These TCRs come from an adult man with Graves' ophthalmopathy.

This clonotype was seen ten or more times. The chain recombines TRBV15 with TRBJ1-2; 8 nucleotides line up with TRBD1. The CDR3 consists of 14 residues. V was clipped by 6 bases and J by 2 bases; unmatched bases: 5. Germline CDR1 reads LNHNV; CDR2 reads YYDKDF (reference sequence). The chain's CDR3 is CATSGTGPNYGYTF. The CDR3 DNA is TGTGCCACCAGTGGGACAGGACCCAACTATGGCTACACCTTC.

This clonotype was detected many times. This sequence joins TRBV10-3 and TRBJ1-1, with 10 bases fitting TRBD1. The V segment lost 6 bases and the J segment 3 bases; nucleotides outside the gene matches: 7. The CDR3 has 15 amino acids. CDR1 and CDR2 (germline): ENHRY, SYGVKD. CDR3 nucleotide sequence: TGTGCCATCAGATCGTCCGGGACAGGGGACACTGAAGCTTTCTTT. This codes for CAIRSSGTGDTEAFF.

The chain has TRBV10-3 and TRBJ2-7; 10 nucleotides align to TRBD2. CDR3 size: 15 residues. J lost 3 bases, V lost 10 bases, and 12 bases had no gene match. In germline, CDR1 is ENHRY, CDR2 SYGVKD. The CDR3 DNA sequence: TGTGCCAGCAGCTTCGGACTAGCGGACAACTACGAGCAGTACTTC. Translated: CASSFGLADNYEQYF.

Regarding this clonotype: A read error may produce the germline difference seen at one junction end. This chain uses TRBV24-1 with TRBJ2-7, with 9 bases aligning to TRBD1. This CDR3 comprises 15 residues. Germline loops: CDR1 KGHDR, CDR2 SFDVKD. This chain's CDR3 is CASSERGQGLYEQYF. CDR3 nucleotide sequence: TGTGCCAGCAGTGAAAGGGGACAGGGCTTGTACGAGCAGTACTTC.

This clonotype has a count of ten or more. The rearrangement uses TRBV7-2 and TRBJ1-1; TRBD1 matches at 8 bases. V was clipped by 2 bases and J by 10 bases; unmatched bases: 15. The CDR3 contains 16 residues. Germline loops: CDR1 SGHTA, CDR2 FQGNSA. This chain's CDR3 is CASSLKSTAGGTRAFF. In DNA, the CDR3 is TGTGCCAGCAGCTTAAAAAGTACGGCAGGGGGCACTCGAGCTTTCTTT.

The chain is built from TRBV15 and TRBJ1-4, with a possible D match to TRBD1 (5 bases). Trimming cost V 0 bases and J 6 bases, with 11 bases left between them. Germline V gene lookup returns CDR1 LNHNV and CDR2 YYDKDF (reference sequence). The CDR3 consists of 15 residues. The CDR3, as DNA: TGTGCCACCAGCAGAGATGCGGGGGGAGATGAAAAACTGTTTTTT. This gives the protein CATSRDAGGDEKLFF.

This clonotype was detected a few times. The chain uses TRBV20-1 and TRBJ2-5; 10 positions agree with TRBD1. The germline V gene encodes CDR1 DFQATT and CDR2 SNEGSKA (reference sequence). The junction had 13 bases not matched to a gene; V was cut back by 7 bases and J by 5 bases. The CDR3 is 15 amino acids. In DNA form, the CDR3 reads TGCAGTGTTCAAATCGACAGGGGGCAAAAGGAGACCCAGTACTTC. Translating gives CSVQIDRGQKETQYF.

The chain carries TRBV10-3 and TRBJ1-5; tentative D call: TRBD1 (5 bases). The CDR3 length is 14 residues. CDR1 and CDR2 from the germline V gene are ENHRY and SYGVKD. The V and J ends lost 10 bases and 12 bases respectively, with 25 bases between them. CDR3 sequence reads: CASIEDDQGRLQHF. CDR3 DNA sequence: TGTGCCAGCATAGAGGACGATCAGGGACGGCTCCAGCATTTT.

The table lists this clonotype with many counts. The chain combines TRBV7-2 with TRBJ1-5, with D perhaps matching TRBD1 (5 bases). V lost 3 bases and J lost 4, with 10 bases in between. CDR1 is SGHTA and CDR2 is FQGNSA in the germline V gene. This CDR3 spans 14 amino acids. The CDR3 DNA is TGTGCCAGCAGCTTCTTCACAGGAAATCAGCCCCAGCATTTT. It encodes CASSFFTGNQPQHF.

This clonotype was observed a few times. The V call is TRBV25-1, the J call TRBJ2-2; no reliable D call. Germline V gene data show CDR1 as MGHDK and CDR2 as SYGVNS. This CDR3 is built from 16 residues. Trimming cost V 6 bases and J 4 bases, with 18 bases left between them. The CDR3 reads CASSLDLAGSTGELFF. The CDR3 region has the DNA TGTGCCAGCAGCTTAGATCTGGCAGGCTCCACCGGGGAGCTGTTTTTT.

The chain joins TRBV12-3 or TRBV12-4 to TRBJ2-3; D unresolved. CDR3 length: 14 amino acids. The V end lost 6 bases, the J end lost 3 bases, and 13 bases lay between the germline ends. This chain's CDR3 is CASSFVSSTDTQYF. The CDR3, as DNA: TGTGCCAGCAGCTTCGTGAGCTCGACAGATACGCAGTATTTT.

This chain links TRBV7-2 with TRBJ2-7; unclear D gene. CDR1 and CDR2 (germline): SGHTA, FQGNSA. The V gene lost 5 bases and the J gene lost 3 bases, with 14 bases spanning the gap. The CDR3 spans 14 residues. DNA for the CDR3: TGTGCCAGCAGCCACAAGCATGGCTACTACGAGCAGTACTTC. Protein sequence: CASSHKHGYYEQYF.

In its sample, this clonotype was seen a few times. J is TRBJ2-7 and V is TRBV19, with TRBD2 identical over 9 bases. In germline, CDR1 is LNHDA, CDR2 SQIVND (reference sequence). The length of the CDR3 is 14 residues. J was trimmed by 1 base and V by 9 bases; bases with no gene match: 7. CDR3 in amino acids: CASNSGRLSYEQYF. The DNA of the CDR3 is TGTGCCAGCAATAGCGGGAGACTATCCTACGAGCAGTACTTC.

The chain has TRBV9 and TRBJ2-7; the match to TRBD2 covers 9 bases. The DNA end favors TRBJ2-1, so the J call may be wrong. Germline CDR1 is SGDLS and CDR2 is YYNGEE. CDR3 length equals 14 residues. CDR3 DNA sequence: TGTGCCAGCAGCGTAGGAGCGGGGGGCTACGAGCAGTTCTTC. This gives the protein CASSVGAGGYEQFF.

There are many counts of this clonotype. This chain connects TRBV19 to TRBJ1-4; 9 bases match TRBD1. Germline V lookup: CDR1 LNHDA, CDR2 SQIVND (reference sequence). The CDR3 runs 14 residues. V was pared by 6 bases and J by 6 bases, with 5 bases of the junction left unmatched. For the CDR3, the DNA is TGTGCCAGTAGAACGACAGGGGGAGATGAAAAACTGTTTTTT. This codes for CASRTTGGDEKLFF.

This clonotype was seen a few times. V is TRBV19 and J is TRBJ1-5, with D tentatively TRBD1 (6 bases). CDR1 and CDR2 from the germline V gene are LNHDA and SQIVND (reference sequence). Between the trimmed V and J ends, which lost 5 bases and 0 bases, there was a span of 14 bases. CDR3 length: 16 amino acids. CDR3 coding DNA: TGTGCCAGTAGTGGATTACAGGGATATAGCAATCAGCCCCAGCATTTT. Amino acids: CASSGLQGYSNQPQHF.

In this sample, this clonotype turned up a few times. The chain uses TRBV19 and TRBJ1-5; D remains ambiguous. V gave up 5 bases and J gave up 0 bases, with 11 bases separating them. This CDR3 is built from 15 residues. In germline, CDR1 is LNHDA, CDR2 SQIVND (reference sequence). CDR3 protein: CASSYSDASNQPQHF. CDR3 in DNA: TGTGCCAGTAGTTACTCGGACGCTAGCAATCAGCCCCAGCATTTT.